These 10 T cell receptor beta chains came from one sample sequenced in a study of blood T cells in healthy people across ages. Primed by a sample-barcoded 5' primer and a J-beta primer mix, a second PCR proceeded for about 6 to 12 cycles. TCRdb re-called the 5' RACE reads through MiXCR, storing one row per CDR3 protein. Among 1,100,000 or so distinct CDR3 sequences listed, more than 40% were seen once. The sample taken for sequencing was blood. Source of these receptors: a woman aged 55-69 years in good health.

This clonotype was counted a few times. In DNA, the CDR3 is TGCAGTGCCAACGGACAGGGATCCTACAATGAGCAGTTCTTC. It encodes CSANGQGSYNEQFF. The chain employs TRBV20-1 and TRBJ2-1, with TRBD1 matching over 8 bases. The ends lost 6 bases at V and 1 base at J; junction bases unmatched: 5. Germline V lookup: CDR1 DFQATT, CDR2 SNEGSKA (reference sequence). This CDR3 has 14 residues.

A few counts support this clonotype. A much more abundant neighbour one base away suggests this may be a read error. V and J are TRBV5-1 and TRBJ2-5, with D possibly being TRBD1 or TRBD2 (5 bases each). V was cut by 4 bases and J by 0 bases, with 10 bases left in between. This CDR3 spans 14 amino acids. The germline V gene encodes CDR1 SGHRS and CDR2 YFSETQ. For the CDR3, the DNA is TGCGCCAGCAGCGTGACGGGGCACCAAGAGACCCAGTACTTC. Translated, it gives CASSVTGHQETQYF. Full variable domain (rest looked up from reference TRBV5-1 and TRBJ2-5): KAGVTQTPRYLIKTRGQQVTLSCSPISGHRSVSWYQQTPGQGLQFLFEYFSETQRNKGNFPGRFSGRQFSNSRSEMNVSTLELGDSALYLCASSVTGHQETQYFGPGTRLLVL.

J is TRBJ2-3 and V is TRBV2; the D is unclear. CDR1 and CDR2 from the germline V gene are SNHLY and FYNNEI. V lost 6 bases and J 7 bases, leaving 11 bases between the germline ends. The CDR3 has 12 residues. The CDR3 DNA reads as TGTGCCAGCAGCACCTGGCCGAATACGCAGTATTTT. As protein: CASSTWPNTQYF.

The V call is TRBV20-1, the J call TRBJ1-1; D is unclear. V lost 1 base and J lost 4, with 10 bases in between. Germline V CDR1 and CDR2: DFQATT, SNEGSKA (reference sequence). This CDR3 spans 13 amino acids. The CDR3 loop reads CSARVLGGTEAFF. The CDR3 bases are TGCAGTGCTAGAGTCCTGGGTGGCACTGAAGCTTTCTTT.

About this clonotype itself: The junction and the germline gene differ at one end; a read error may be behind it. The chain is built from TRBV5-1 and TRBJ2-5; D is undetermined. The DNA matches TRBJ2-7 better at its end, which makes the J call doubtful. The CDR3 has 13 amino acids. Germline CDR1 reads SGHRS; CDR2 reads YFSETQ. This chain's CDR3 is CACSLGRVDEQYF. The CDR3 region has the DNA TGCGCCTGCAGCTTAGGCCGAGTGGACGAGCAGTACTTC.

The chain uses TRBV20-1 and TRBJ2-1; 9 positions match TRBD1. Germline V gene data show CDR1 as DFQATT and CDR2 as SNEGSKA (reference sequence). Trimming cost V 0 bases and J 6 bases; bases outside gene matches: 9. The CDR3 consists of 16 residues. The CDR3 bases are TGCAGTGCTAGAGAAACCGGGACAGGGTCTAGCAATGAGCAGTTCTTC. This translates into CSARETGTGSSNEQFF.

This clonotype was seen a handful of times. The V gene is TRBV12-3 or TRBV12-4, the J gene TRBJ2-3; no reliable D call. V lost 4 bases to trimming and J lost 2 bases, with 13 bases between them. The CDR3 runs 15 residues. The CDR3 DNA is TGTGCCAGCAGTTATGTGGGAAGTTCCACAGATACGCAGTATTTT. This sequence encodes CASSYVGSSTDTQYF.

The rearrangement uses TRBV12-3 or TRBV12-4 and TRBJ2-2, with no clear D. This CDR3 has 14 residues. V shed 3 bases and J shed 5 bases, with 10 bases lying between them. CDR3 loop: CASSFMGNTGELFF. The CDR3 DNA reads TGTGCCAGCAGTTTTATGGGGAATACCGGGGAGCTGTTTTTT.

The rearrangement joins TRBV5-5 to TRBJ1-1, with 7 bases lining up with TRBD1. This CDR3 region has 11 residues. Germline CDR1 is SGHKS and CDR2 is YYEKEE (reference sequence). V lost 8 bases and J lost 6; bases outside the gene matches: 4. CDR3 residues: CASTQGAEAFF. CDR3 bases: TGTGCCAGTACTCAGGGGGCTGAAGCTTTCTTT.

The CDR3 is CASSRGRAGGETQYF. The CDR3, as DNA: TGTGCCAGCAGTCGGGGACGAGCGGGAGGAGAGACCCAGTACTTC. V gene TRBV28 combines with J gene TRBJ2-5; 9 nucleotides align to TRBD2. The CDR3 loop spans 15 amino acids. The germline V gene has CDR1 MDHEN and CDR2 SYDVKM. The trim removed 5 bases at V and 4 bases at J, leaving 8 bases unmatched.